This T cell receptor beta chain is from a study of radiation and T cells in renal cell carcinoma. Regarding the study as a whole: Top 100 clonotypes averaged about 54% in irradiated versus around 40% in nephrectomy-only tumors.

Sequencing used immunoSEQ multiplex PCR; TCRdb keeps in-frame clones, though not all of them. Here the sample spans 13,000 to 15,000 clones, roughly three fifths being singletons. About this clone: The antigen is not known.

Treatment here: treatment-naive control, cytoreductive nephrectomy. Treatment-naive patients without radiation supplied the control tumors at nephrectomy. This renal cell carcinoma was of the clear cell type. Control tumors came from several females and 11 males, aged about 35 to 82. Trimming left V 3 bases short and J 2 bases short, with 12 bases between. This CDR3 is 15 amino acids long. Germline V gene sequence: CDR1 SGHTS, CDR2 YDEGEE. This chain joins TRBV5-8 and TRBJ1-3; no clear D. Here the sequenced sample was tumor tissue, taken from a patient whose treatment was nephrectomy without radiotherapy. This receptor was taken from a man in his forties or fifties with renal cell carcinoma. CDR3 region: CASSSTTSPGNTIYF. CDR3 coding DNA: TGTGCCAGCAGCTCGACTACCTCTCCTGGAAACACCATATATTTT.